The sample holds a few counts of the clone carrying this T cell receptor beta chain. The sample is drawn from a study of T cells after somatic rescue of genetic block. The V gene's germline CDR1 is SGHAT and CDR2 FQNNGV. The CDR3 runs to 15 residues. V was trimmed by 2 bases and J by 5 bases, leaving 10 bases between them. Assay: immunoSEQ multiplex PCR; the TCRdb copy retains only in-frame clones and omits some. Here the sample spans almost 15,000 clones, just over 70% being singletons. Material: peripheral blood mononuclear cells (PBMCs). The chain links TRBV11-2 to TRBJ1-6; D ambiguous. The source is a man between 18 and 29 years old. The CDR3 reads CASSLNAGNNSPLHF. CDR3 DNA: TGTGCCAGCAGCTTAAATGCGGGGAATAATTCACCCCTCCACTTT.